This section outlines one T cell receptor (beta chain) sequence together with its context. The target antigen is unknown. The data derive from a study of beta chain features in type 1 diabetes. Expressed TCRB transcripts were sequenced because the isolated RNA had all been reverse transcribed beforehand. Libraries were prepared by immunoSEQ multiplex PCR; TCRdb keeps only in-frame clonotypes and omits some of them. The sample has about 110,000 clones; 40% are singletons. Germline V lookup: CDR1 SGHRS, CDR2 YFSETQ. V was clipped by 6 bases and J by 0 bases, with 12 bases between them. The CDR3 consists of 14 residues. Findings and limits, study-wide: A closer apparent resemblance between naive, central memory and Treg TCRB repertoires was seen in patients than in healthy donors.

Markers CD45RO/CCR7/CD25/CD127/CD95/CD27 served to sort CD4+ naive, central memory, regulatory and stem cell-like memory cells. The source material was stem cell memory CD4+ T cells from blood. The genes are TRBV5-1 and TRBJ1-1; D uncertain. This receptor was taken from a woman aged 18 to 35 in good health. The chain's CDR3 is CASKPENMNTEAFF. CDR3 sequence (DNA): TGCGCCAGCAAGCCGGAGAACATGAACACTGAAGCTTTCTTT.